This TCR beta chain was recovered during a study of T cell responses to AZD1222 COVID-19 vaccine. The repertoire was sequenced with immunoSEQ multiplex PCR; TCRdb's copy has only in-frame clones and lacks some. This table has about 120,000 clones, 88% appearing once. V was pared by 3 bases and J by 8 bases, with 4 bases of the junction left unmatched. The CDR3 sequence is 15 residues long. CDR1 and CDR2 (germline): LGHDT, YNNKEL (reference sequence). The chain recombines TRBV3-1 (or the pseudogene TRBV3-2) with TRBJ2-3; 14 positions match TRBD2. The clonotype comes from an adult who received the AZD1222 COVID-19 vaccine. The sequencing used peripheral blood, collected 28 days after the second AZD1222 dose. The CDR3 is CASSQGLAGVGTQYF. CDR3 nucleotides: TGTGCCAGCAGCCAGGGACTAGCGGGGGTGGGTACGCAGTATTTT.